The 5 T cell receptor beta chains below come from one sample, sequenced in a study of T cell responses to AZD1222 COVID-19 vaccine. Data came from immunoSEQ multiplex PCR; TCRdb stores just in-frame clones and leaves some out. This repertoire shows about 69,000 clones, around 78% found once; its top ten account for nearly 25%. The sequencing here drew on peripheral blood, taken 28 days after the second AZD1222 dose. These receptors were collected from an adult who received the AZD1222 COVID-19 vaccine.

The CDR3 nucleotides are TGTGCCAGCAGGCGGGTTTGGGACACTGAAGCTTTCTTT. This encodes CASRRVWDTEAFF. The gene calls are TRBV27 and TRBJ1-1; D gene ambiguous. Trimming stripped 6 bases from V and 3 bases from J, with 11 bases between. The CDR3 loop spans 13 amino acids. Germline values: CDR1 MNHEY, CDR2 SMNVEV (reference sequence).

The CDR3 loop reads CASRRQGVEDTQYF. The CDR3 DNA is TGTGCCAGCAGAAGACAGGGGGTAGAAGATACGCAGTATTTT. V usage is TRBV2 and J usage is TRBJ2-3, with TRBD1 matching over 9 bases. Trimming took 6 bases from V and 5 from J; bases not matched to a gene: 6. The V gene's germline CDR1 is SNHLY and CDR2 FYNNEI. This CDR3 is 14 amino acids long.

The chain combines TRBV7-9 with TRBJ2-1; maybe TRBD2 (6 bases). The germline V gene has CDR1 SEHNR and CDR2 FQNEAQ (reference sequence). The length of the CDR3 is 17 residues. Deletions cut 2 bases from V and 3 bases from J, with 17 bases between. CDR3 DNA sequence: TGTGCCAGCAGCTTAAATCGTCGGGGAGGCGACTACAATGAGCAGTTCTTC. This encodes CASSLNRRGGDYNEQFF.

The chain recombines TRBV5-4 with TRBJ2-5, with a possible D match to TRBD2 (5 bases). The CDR3 spans 15 residues. Germline V gives CDR1 SGHNT, CDR2 YYREEE (reference sequence). Deletions cut 0 bases from V and 1 base from J, with 10 bases between. As DNA, the CDR3 is TGTGCCAGCAGCTTGGATGGAGGAGCCCAAGAGACCCAGTACTTC. Its protein product is CASSLDGGAQETQYF. The complete variable domain, with remaining parts taken from reference TRBV5-4 and TRBJ2-5, reads ETGVTQSPTHLIKTRGQQVTLRCSSQSGHNTVSWYQQALGQGPQFIFQYYREEENGRGNFPPRFSGLQFPNYSSELNVNALELDDSALYLCASSLDGGAQETQYFGPGTRLLVL.

This rearrangement joins TRBV6-5 to TRBJ2-2; TRBD1 matches at 7 bases. The CDR3 totals 14 residues. V shed 8 bases and J 1 base; nucleotides not matched to a gene: 4. Germline V gene lookup returns CDR1 MNHEY and CDR2 SVGAGI. Here the CDR3 reads CASVRGMNTGELFF. CDR3 DNA sequence: TGTGCCAGCGTCAGGGGGATGAACACCGGGGAGCTGTTTTTT.